These 11 T cell receptor beta chains were sequenced from one sample in a study of radiation and T cells in renal cell carcinoma. Clones were sequenced by immunoSEQ multiplex PCR, and TCRdb holds only the in-frame ones, with some missing. The data contain tens of thousands of clones, about three quarters of them singletons. Time point specified: baseline pretreatment blood. The sample's treatment: 15 Gy SBRT to primary tumor, nephrectomy 4 weeks later. The sample consisted of blood, taken from a patient whose treatment included radiotherapy and nephrectomy. The receptors derive from a man aged 55-75 years with renal cell carcinoma.

CDR3 region: CASSELGRRNEQYV. The CDR3 DNA reads TGTGCCAGCAGTGAACTCGGGAGGCGCAACGAGCAGTACGTC. This rearrangement joins TRBV6-1 to TRBJ2-7; 7 bases map to TRBD2. Germline V lookup: CDR1 MNHNS, CDR2 SASEGT. The V segment lost 2 bases and the J segment 5 bases; nucleotides outside the gene matches: 6. The CDR3 totals 14 residues.

This chain links TRBV7-9 with TRBJ1-2; tentative D call: TRBD1 (5 bases). Trimming left V 2 bases short and J 7 bases short, with 11 bases between. The V gene's germline CDR1 is SEHNR and CDR2 FQNEAQ (reference sequence). The CDR3 runs 13 residues. This chain's CDR3 is CASSLFGAGGYTF. The CDR3, as DNA: TGTGCCAGCAGCTTATTCGGGGCGGGTGGCTACACCTTC.

The genes are TRBV10-1 and TRBJ2-3, with D tentatively TRBD2 (5 bases). CDR1 and CDR2 (germline): WNHNN, SYGVQD (reference sequence). Trimming shortened V by 10 bases and J by 1 base, and 12 bases separated the two germline ends. CDR3 size: 13 residues. In DNA, the CDR3 is TGCGCCACCCGGGATCCTGGCACAGATACGCAGTATTTT. Translating gives CATRDPGTDTQYF.

This chain connects TRBV5-1 to TRBJ2-3; maybe TRBD2 (6 bases). The CDR3 runs to 16 residues. CDR1 SGHRS and CDR2 YFSETQ come from the germline V gene. The V end was cut by 6 bases, the J end by 2 bases, with 19 bases between. CDR3 protein: CASNNPRDSNTDTQYF. CDR3 in DNA: TGCGCCAGCAACAACCCCCGGGACTCCAACACAGATACGCAGTATTTT.

The chain recombines TRBV27 with TRBJ1-1, with D perhaps TRBD1 (5 bases). This CDR3 region has 14 residues. Germline CDR1 reads MNHEY; CDR2 reads SMNVEV (reference sequence). V lost 6 bases, J lost 1 base, and 12 bases lay in between. This CDR3 is CASSTQGTNTEAFF. The CDR3 nucleotides read TGTGCCAGCAGCACCCAAGGGACGAACACTGAAGCTTTCTTT.

The chain has TRBV5-6 and TRBJ2-3; tentative D call: TRBD2 (6 bases). The length of the CDR3 is 13 residues. V gave up 5 bases and J gave up 6 bases, with 13 bases separating them. From germline, CDR1 is SGHDT and CDR2 YYEEEE. In nucleotides, the CDR3 is TGTGCCAGCAGTTGGAGGGTTTTCGATACGCAGTATTTT. It encodes CASSWRVFDTQYF.

The rearrangement links TRBV30 to TRBJ1-6; maybe TRBD1 (5 bases). The CDR3 consists of 15 residues. Trimming took 1 base from V and 7 from J, leaving 14 bases between them. The germline V gene encodes CDR1 GTSNPN and CDR2 SVGIG (reference sequence). The CDR3 DNA sequence: TGTGCCTGGAGTGAAGATAGGGGTAGGAATTCACCCCTCCACTTT. Its protein is CAWSEDRGRNSPLHF.

The chain links TRBV29-1 to TRBJ1-4, with 10 bases that match TRBD1. CDR1 and CDR2 from the germline V gene are SQVTM and ANQGSEA. Trimming cost V 7 bases and J 8 bases; bases outside gene matches: 7. The CDR3 has 13 residues. CDR3 region: CSERDRGSEKLFF. The DNA for the CDR3 is TGCAGCGAAAGGGACAGGGGTTCGGAAAAACTGTTTTTT.

The sample holds one count of this clone. This rearrangement joins TRBV6-5 to TRBJ1-1, with D unresolved. This CDR3 contains 12 residues. Germline V CDR1 and CDR2: MNHEY, SVGAGI. Trimming left V 1 base short and J 7 bases short, with 7 bases between. The DNA for the CDR3 is TGTGCCAGCAGTTACTGGGGAGGTGAAGCTTTCTTT. This codes for CASSYWGGEAFF.

The chain joins TRBV7-2 to TRBJ2-1; D may be TRBD2 (7 bases). CDR1 is SGHTA and CDR2 is FQGNSA in the germline V gene. This CDR3 has 15 residues. Trimming took off 0 bases at V and 4 bases at J, with 10 bases between the two ends. The CDR3 loop reads CASSLAGGLYNEQFF. In nucleotides, the CDR3 is TGTGCCAGCAGCTTAGCAGGGGGACTATACAATGAGCAGTTCTTC.

The chain joins TRBV6-6 to TRBJ2-7, with 9 bases aligning to TRBD1. The CDR3 consists of 15 residues. The V and J ends lost 2 bases and 4 bases, in that order; junction bases with no gene match: 6. From germline, CDR1 is MNHNY and CDR2 SVGAGI (reference sequence). CDR3 loop: CASSYEGQGRYEQYF. CDR3 nucleotides: TGTGCCAGCAGTTACGAGGGACAGGGAAGGTACGAGCAGTACTTC.